The sequence of this TCR beta chain was determined in a study of shared clonotypes between healthy human individuals. CDR3 size: 15 residues. CDR1 SGHRS and CDR2 YFSETQ come from the germline V gene. V was cut by 0 bases and J by 8 bases, with 12 bases left in between. Free of recent acute infections or vaccinations, the donors were healthy HIV-negative adults. Naive CD45RA+ and memory CD45RA-negative subsets were split from CD4+ cells. Original processing notes: ImmunoSEQ sequences covered only the junction and lacked quality scores; filtering therefore differed. Generated by immunoSEQ multiplex PCR, the TCRdb table keeps only in-frame clones and is missing some. From that table come the V and J calls and clone size; the DNA was used to work out D and trimming. The sample includes about a million clones, approximately 72% seen only once; the top ten take roughly 1.4%.

The chain employs TRBV5-1 and TRBJ1-6, with D possibly being TRBD1 (6 bases). The sequence was obtained from a young man in good health. Source material: memory CD4+ T cells sorted from blood. The subset is: CD45RA-negative fraction. The CDR3 DNA is TGCGCCAGCAGCTTGGATGGACAGAGGGATTCACCCCTCCACTTT. Amino acids: CASSLDGQRDSPLHF. Based on the CDR3 plus reference TRBV5-1 and TRBJ1-6, the full variable domain is KAGVTQTPRYLIKTRGQQVTLSCSPISGHRSVSWYQQTPGQGLQFLFEYFSETQRNKGNFPGRFSGRQFSNSRSEMNVSTLELGDSALYLCASSLDGQRDSPLHFGNGTRLTVT.